The clone carrying this T cell receptor (beta chain) has only a few counts. Its specificity is unknown. Time point meaning: newly diagnosed GD, antithyroid drugs for less than 3 months. RNA isolated from PBMCs was used to make the TCR library. The CDR3 contains 15 residues. Germline V gene lookup returns CDR1 LNHDA and CDR2 SQIVND (reference sequence). V was pared by 0 bases and J by 3 bases, with 12 bases between. These data belong to a study of regulatory T cells in long-lasting Graves disease. Overall study: The antithyroid drugs taken by newly diagnosed Graves' patients had been used for under 3 months. General study findings and limits: Small numbers of samples may have cut accuracy. Favored gene segments in persistent disease were TRBV28, TRBJ1-2 and TRBJ2-5.

Libraries of TCR beta came from iRepertoire HTBI primers plus Arm-PCR of CDR3 regions. MiXCR, applied by TCRdb to the multiplex PCR reads, yields one record per CDR3 protein. The data hold 500,000 or so distinct CDR3 sequences, with 16% observed a single time. These data were also filed under a second study, of T cells in Graves' hyperthyroidism and ophthalmopathy. From that paper: Exclusion of patients followed from uncontrolled infection, other autoimmune disease, pregnancy or lactation.

This sample comprised peripheral blood mononuclear cells (PBMCs), obtained at new diagnosis, from a patient treated with antithyroid drugs. This receptor was taken from a woman aged 35-65 years with Graves disease. The genes are TRBV19 and TRBJ2-7; D call uncertain. The CDR3 sequence is CASSIDPTDYYEQYF. The CDR3 DNA reads as TGTGCCAGTAGTATAGATCCCACCGATTACTACGAGCAGTACTTC.